A single sample is the source of the 20 T cell receptor beta chains below, sequenced in a study of early T cells in non-severe SARS-CoV-2 infection. TCRdb redid the calling of the 5' RACE reads with MiXCR, one entry per CDR3 protein. The sample contains tens of thousands of distinct CDR3 sequences, over 4.5% of which appear only once. Sequencing input: whole blood. Receptors originate from an adult who was a healthcare worker with PCR-confirmed SARS-CoV-2 infection or an uninfected control (not recorded which).

This clonotype was recorded at least ten times. This chain links TRBV12-3 or TRBV12-4 with TRBJ2-7, with TRBD1 matching 8 bases. V was pared by 2 bases and J by 7 bases, with 10 bases of the junction left unmatched. This CDR3 contains 15 residues. The CDR3 DNA reads TGTGCCAGCAGTTTACGCAGGGGGCGGAATATTGAGCAGTACTTC. Its protein is CASSLRRGRNIEQYF.

This clonotype showed up just a few times. V and J are TRBV3-1 and TRBJ2-2; D unresolved. Germline CDR1 LGHDT, CDR2 YNNKEL (reference sequence). The CDR3 spans 16 residues. V shed 0 bases and J shed 0 bases, with 8 bases lying between them. CDR3 bases: TGTGCCAGCAGCCAAGAGAGTTTCTCGAACACCGGGGAGCTGTTTTTT. Translation gives CASSQESFSNTGELFF.

At least ten counts were recorded for this clonotype. This chain joins TRBV29-1 and TRBJ2-5; D is unclear. This CDR3 comprises 12 residues. Germline CDR1 SQVTM, CDR2 ANQGSEA. Trimming cost V 1 base and J 7 bases, with 10 bases left between them. The chain's CDR3 is CSVEVRAGTQYF. In DNA, the CDR3 is TGCAGCGTTGAAGTTAGGGCAGGGACCCAGTACTTC.

This clonotype was observed many times. This chain joins TRBV7-9 and TRBJ2-2, with a possible D match to TRBD1 (5 bases). Germline-derived CDR1 and CDR2 are SEHNR and FQNEAQ (reference sequence). Deletions cut 4 bases from V and 1 base from J, with 7 bases between. The CDR3 consists of 14 residues. As DNA, the CDR3 is TGTGCCAGCAGCTCCGACAGGAACACCGGGGAGCTGTTTTTT. It codes for CASSSDRNTGELFF.

This clonotype was counted many times. This sequence joins TRBV6-1 and TRBJ2-1; D is perhaps TRBD2 (5 bases). Germline-derived CDR1 and CDR2 are MNHNS and SASEGT. The V gene lost 7 bases and the J gene lost 3 bases, with 16 bases spanning the gap. CDR3 length: 15 amino acids. CDR3 sequence: CASTRSGLVYNEQFF. The CDR3 DNA reads TGTGCCAGCACCCGAAGCGGACTCGTCTACAATGAGCAGTTCTTC.

This clonotype showed up many times. This chain joins TRBV27 and TRBJ1-2; D possibly corresponds to TRBD1 (5 bases). V was trimmed by 0 bases and J by 0 bases, leaving 8 bases between them. This CDR3 spans 15 amino acids. CDR1 is MNHEY and CDR2 is SMNVEV in the germline V gene (reference sequence). The DNA for the CDR3 is TGTGCCAGCAGTTTATCAAGGGGAGCTAACTATGGCTACACCTTC. This gives the protein CASSLSRGANYGYTF.

This clonotype was counted ten times or more. The gene calls are TRBV20-1 and TRBJ1-6; 7 bases map to TRBD1. CDR1 is DFQATT, CDR2 SNEGSKA, per germline (reference sequence). There are 14 residues in the CDR3. Trimming at V came to 6 bases and at J to 5 bases, leaving 7 bases not matched to a gene. CDR3: CSARGGQHNSPLHF. For the CDR3, the DNA is TGCAGTGCGCGGGGGGGACAGCATAATTCACCCCTCCACTTT.

The chain uses TRBV15 and TRBJ2-1; 7 bases are a match to TRBD1. In germline, CDR1 is LNHNV, CDR2 YYDKDF (reference sequence). J was trimmed by 8 bases and V by 0 bases; bases with no gene match: 7. This CDR3 region has 15 residues. CDR3 nucleotides: TGTGCCACCAGCAGAGATCGGACAGGAGGACATGAGCAGTTCTTC. It encodes CATSRDRTGGHEQFF.

On this clonotype itself: Sequence at one end of the junction differs from germline and may be a read error. The V call is TRBV6-2 or TRBV6-3, the J call TRBJ1-1; possible D gene TRBD1, 6 bases. From germline, CDR1 is MNHEY and CDR2 SVGEGT. This CDR3 has 14 residues. Here the CDR3 DNA reads TGTGCCAGCTTCCCCTCACAGGGTTACACTGAAGTTTTCTTT. The encoded protein is CASFPSQGYTEVFF.

In its sample, this clonotype was seen a few times. Here the CDR3 reads CASSLGLAGSYEQYF. DNA of the CDR3: TGTGCCAGCAGCTTAGGACTAGCGGGGTCCTACGAGCAGTACTTC. The genes are TRBV7-2 and TRBJ2-7; TRBD2 agrees at 11 bases. This CDR3 is built from 15 residues. The germline V gene encodes CDR1 SGHTA and CDR2 FQGNSA. V shed 1 base, J shed 1 base, and the junction held 0 bases outside the gene matches.

This clonotype was found many times. The chain is built from TRBV21-1 and TRBJ2-4. TRBV21-1 is reported as a pseudogene. The CDR3 has 13 residues. The CDR3 DNA follows: TGTGCCAGCAAGATCCTAGCCAAAAACATTCAGTACTTC. Translated: CASKILAKNIQYF.

This clonotype was observed many times. CDR3 sequence: CASSPGPASQETQYF. The CDR3 DNA sequence: TGTGCCAGCAGCCCAGGCCCAGCTTCCCAAGAGACCCAGTACTTC. The chain links TRBV7-3 to TRBJ2-5; D not certain. Germline CDR1 is SGHTA and CDR2 is FQGTGA. V was shortened by 5 bases and J by 1 base, with 14 bases between the two germline ends. This CDR3 region has 15 residues.

The rearrangement links TRBV9 to TRBJ2-1, with 10 nucleotides matching TRBD1. Germline V gene data show CDR1 as SGDLS and CDR2 as YYNGEE. The V and J ends lost 4 bases and 3 bases, in that order; junction bases with no gene match: 4. This CDR3 contains 15 residues. The CDR3 here is CASSFDRGLYNEQFF. The CDR3 region has the DNA TGTGCCAGCAGCTTCGACAGGGGGCTCTACAATGAGCAGTTCTTC.

The sample holds many counts of this clonotype. The chain recombines TRBV19 with TRBJ2-1, with unresolved D. This CDR3 region has 13 residues. Germline values: CDR1 LNHDA, CDR2 SQIVND (reference sequence). Trimming took 2 bases from V and 4 from J, leaving 6 bases between them. CDR3 sequence: CASSIPGYNEQFF. Here the CDR3 DNA reads TGTGCCAGTAGTATACCAGGATACAATGAGCAGTTCTTC. Using reference TRBV19 and TRBJ2-1 for the parts outside the CDR3, the full variable domain is DGGITQSPKYLFRKEGQNVTLSCEQNLNHDAMYWYRQDPGQGLRLIYYSQIVNDFQKGDIAEGYSVSREKKESFPLTVTSAQKNPTAFYLCASSIPGYNEQFFGPGTRLTVL.

There are many counts of this clonotype. The chain has TRBV10-3 and TRBJ1-1; D is unresolved. V was clipped by 4 bases and J by 7 bases, with 13 bases between them. Germline-derived CDR1 and CDR2 are ENHRY and SYGVKD. There are 13 residues in the CDR3. The CDR3 nucleotides are TGTGCCATCAGTGTGTCTCGGGAGGGTGAAGCTTTCTTT. Protein product: CAISVSREGEAFF.

Many counts were recorded for this clonotype. V usage is TRBV5-1 and J usage is TRBJ1-2, with 8 bases fitting TRBD1. The CDR3 runs 17 residues. Unmatched junction bases numbered 10, after V lost 3 bases and J lost 0 bases. From germline, CDR1 is SGHRS and CDR2 YFSETQ. The DNA of the CDR3 is TGCGCCAGCAGCTACGGGACAGGCGGCCTGTCTAACTATGGCTACACCTTC. The encoded protein is CASSYGTGGLSNYGYTF.

The chain carries TRBV10-3 and TRBJ2-3; D call uncertain. Trimming stripped 8 bases from V and 4 bases from J, with 4 bases between. Germline CDR1 is ENHRY and CDR2 is SYGVKD. CDR3 length equals 10 residues. CDR3: CAIGADTQYF. CDR3 DNA sequence: TGTGCCATCGGCGCAGATACGCAGTATTTT.

This clonotype was picked up many times. CDR3 coding DNA: TGCAGTGCCGAAGCCCGGGATAAACCCTACGAGCAGTACTTC. This codes for CSAEARDKPYEQYF. This rearrangement joins TRBV20-1 to TRBJ2-7; D perhaps matches TRBD2 (5 bases). This CDR3 spans 14 amino acids. CDR1 and CDR2 from the germline V gene are DFQATT and SNEGSKA (reference sequence). V lost 6 bases, J lost 2 bases, and 17 bases lay in between.

Ten or more counts support this clonotype. This chain connects TRBV19 to TRBJ1-2; TRBD1 is a possible D gene (6 bases). The CDR3 is 13 residues long. Trimming pared 4 bases from V and 7 bases from J, leaving 13 bases between. CDR1 LNHDA and CDR2 SQIVND come from the germline V gene (reference sequence). The CDR3 DNA reads as TGTGCCAGTAGTACGACAGGTGATGGTGGCTACACCTTC. Translated, it gives CASSTTGDGGYTF.

Ten or more counts support this clonotype. The J gene is TRBJ2-7, the V gene TRBV5-1, with 10 bases identical to TRBD1. Germline assignment: CDR1 SGHRS and CDR2 YFSETQ. Trimming removed 2 bases from V and 6 bases from J; junction bases left unmatched: 5. CDR3 length: 14 residues. The CDR3 is CASSFKTGGFEQYF. The CDR3 bases are TGCGCCAGCAGCTTCAAGACAGGGGGCTTCGAGCAGTACTTC.